One sample yielded the 21 T cell receptor beta chains listed below, sequenced in a study of PD-1 blockade in classical Hodgkin lymphoma. Profiled with immunoSEQ multiplex PCR; TCRdb holds only in-frame clones, not every one. Among around 40,000 clones listed, 60% to 85% were seen once. Autologous stem cell transplantation was followed by relapse in every patient, and brentuximab vedotin exposure varied. Sequencing was performed on peripheral blood mononuclear cells (PBMCs), taken at baseline. Every receptor here comes from a human donor with classical Hodgkin lymphoma.

The chain links TRBV19 to TRBJ2-7, with D possibly matching TRBD2 (5 bases). Per germline, CDR1 LNHDA and CDR2 SQIVND (reference sequence). CDR3 size: 14 residues. The V and J ends lost 8 bases and 0 bases respectively, with 14 bases between them. The CDR3 nucleotides read TGTGCCAGTTCCGACTACGGTAGCTCCTACGAGCAGTACTTC. As protein: CASSDYGSSYEQYF. The variable domain in full, completed from reference TRBV19 and TRBJ2-7, reads DGGITQSPKYLFRKEGQNVTLSCEQNLNHDAMYWYRQDPGQGLRLIYYSQIVNDFQKGDIAEGYSVSREKKESFPLTVTSAQKNPTAFYLCASSDYGSSYEQYFGPGTRLTVT.

In DNA, the CDR3 is TGCAGCGTCGATGGGACAGCTGAAGCTTTCTTT. Its translation: CSVDGTAEAFF. The chain is built from TRBV29-1 and TRBJ1-1; TRBD1 matches at 7 bases. This CDR3 contains 11 residues. V was clipped by 6 bases and J by 6 bases; unmatched bases: 4. CDR1 and CDR2 from the germline V gene are SQVTM and ANQGSEA. The variable domain in full, completed from reference TRBV29-1 and TRBJ1-1, reads SAVISQKPSRDICQRGTSLTIQCQVDSQVTMMFWYRQQPGQSLTLIATANQGSEATYESGFVIDKFPISRPNLTFSTLTVSNMSPEDSSIYLCSVDGTAEAFFGQGTRLTVV.

This clone was counted only a few times. The chain combines TRBV28 with TRBJ1-5; 9 nucleotides match TRBD1. The CDR3 has 17 residues. V shed 2 bases and J 9 bases; nucleotides not matched to a gene: 14. Germline V CDR1 and CDR2: MDHEN, SYDVKM. CDR3 amino acids: CASSLIRGGDRVAPQHF. The CDR3 bases are TGTGCCAGCAGTTTAATAAGGGGTGGGGACAGGGTAGCGCCCCAGCATTTT.

The chain combines TRBV6-1 with TRBJ2-2; 9 bases match TRBD1. Per the germline V gene, CDR1 is MNHNS and CDR2 is SASEGT. The CDR3 runs to 15 residues. The V segment lost 5 bases and the J segment 7 bases; nucleotides outside the gene matches: 8. The CDR3, as DNA: TGTGCCAGCAGTTGGACAGGGGAAGTTGGCGGGGAGCTGTTTTTT. It encodes CASSWTGEVGGELFF.

This clone has just a few counts. This chain connects TRBV7-6 to TRBJ1-1, with a weak D call TRBD1 (6 bases). The V and J ends lost 4 bases and 3 bases respectively, with 15 bases between them. The V gene's germline CDR1 is SGHVS and CDR2 FNYEAQ. The CDR3 is 15 amino acids. CDR3 residues: CASSSPGDQDTEAFF. CDR3 coding DNA: TGTGCCAGCAGCTCTCCAGGGGATCAGGACACTGAAGCTTTCTTT.

This clone was seen just once. DNA for the CDR3: TGTGCCAGCAGTTTCGGAGGGCGGGCTTTCTTT. Residues: CASSFGGRAFF. The gene calls are TRBV27 and TRBJ1-1; the D is unclear. The germline V gene encodes CDR1 MNHEY and CDR2 SMNVEV (reference sequence). Trimming cost V 3 bases and J 11 bases, with 10 bases left between them. This CDR3 region has 11 residues.

In the case of this clone: The DNA is omitted, as the CDR3 cannot be located on it reliably, and the CDR3 follows TCRdb's listing. The V call is TRBV12-2, the J call TRBJ1-1; the table's D call of TRBD1 was not tested on the DNA. TRBV12-2 is a documented pseudogene. The CDR3 numbers 12 amino acids, ends counted. The CDR3 sequence: CASRLVATGAFF.

This clone was seen only a few times. The identical CDR3 is also encoded by other nucleotide sequences in the sample. V and J are TRBV6-5 and TRBJ1-1; D is ambiguous. Germline CDR1 MNHEY, CDR2 SVGAGI. V dropped 2 bases and J dropped 5 bases, with 9 bases sitting between them. The CDR3 spans 13 residues. CDR3 coding DNA: TGTGCCAGCAGTTACGGTTTGGGGACTGAAGCTTTCTTT. Translated, it gives CASSYGLGTEAFF.

This chain connects TRBV6-6 to TRBJ1-6; 8 bases match TRBD1. There are 16 residues in the CDR3. Germline CDR1 reads MNHNY; CDR2 reads SVGAGI (reference sequence). After removal of 5 bases from V and 6 bases from J, the junction contained 9 bases not matched to a gene. CDR3 DNA: TGTGCCAGCAGTGGACCAGGGGGCGAAGGTAATTCACCCCTCCACTTT. Its translation: CASSGPGGEGNSPLHF.

This clone was counted a few times. The rearrangement uses TRBV28 and TRBJ1-2; D is ambiguous. Between the trimmed V and J ends, which lost 5 bases and 3 bases, there was a span of 19 bases. Germline CDR1 MDHEN, CDR2 SYDVKM. The CDR3 has 16 amino acids. The CDR3 here is CASSLSHSTLDYGYTF. CDR3 nucleotide sequence: TGTGCCAGCAGTCTCTCCCACTCGACTCTTGACTATGGCTACACCTTC.

This rearrangement joins TRBV7-2 to TRBJ2-6; 7 bases agree with TRBD2. V shed 3 bases, J shed 4 bases, and the junction held 6 bases outside the gene matches. The germline gives CDR1 SGHTA, CDR2 FQGNSA. The CDR3 sequence is 16 residues long. The CDR3 nucleotides are TGTGCCAGCAGCTTCGGGGGGTGGCAAGGGGCCAACGTCCTGACTTTC. Its translation is CASSFGGWQGANVLTF.

V and J are TRBV6-1 and TRBJ1-2; TRBD1 aligns across 9 bases. This CDR3 is 15 amino acids long. Germline V lookup: CDR1 MNHNS, CDR2 SASEGT. Trimming at V came to 4 bases and at J to 4 bases, leaving 7 bases not matched to a gene. The CDR3 sequence: CASSGYRDRAYGYTF. The DNA of the CDR3 is TGTGCCAGCAGTGGGTACCGGGACAGGGCCTATGGCTACACCTTC.

This chain uses TRBV18 with TRBJ1-1; no clear D. The CDR3 sequence is 17 residues long. The germline gives CDR1 KGHSH, CDR2 LQKENI. V was cut by 0 bases and J by 3 bases, with 17 bases left in between. The CDR3 here is CASSPPGEGWEDTEAFF. The CDR3 DNA reads TGTGCCAGCTCACCACCGGGAGAAGGGTGGGAGGACACTGAAGCTTTCTTT.

J is TRBJ1-2 and V is TRBV7-9; D unclear. CDR3 length: 13 amino acids. V was pared by 7 bases and J by 5 bases, with 14 bases between. In germline, CDR1 is SEHNR, CDR2 FQNEAQ (reference sequence). CDR3 region: CASTYAPSYGYTF. CDR3 in DNA: TGTGCCAGCACCTACGCCCCCTCTTATGGCTACACCTTC.

This clone was seen only a few times. Here the CDR3 DNA reads TGTGCCAGCAGCCCTTCGGGTACACACTACGAGCAGTACTTC. It encodes CASSPSGTHYEQYF. The chain employs TRBV9 and TRBJ2-7, with no clear D. Germline V lookup: CDR1 SGDLS, CDR2 YYNGEE. V lost 4 bases and J 3 bases, leaving 14 bases between the germline ends. The CDR3 covers 14 residues.

The rearrangement links TRBV25-1 to TRBJ1-5, with a possible D match to TRBD1 (5 bases). V was clipped by 3 bases and J by 6 bases, with 12 bases between them. The CDR3 is made up of 14 amino acids. Germline V gene lookup returns CDR1 MGHDK and CDR2 SYGVNS. The CDR3 protein is CASSEFGGVQPQHF. In nucleotides, the CDR3 is TGTGCCAGCAGTGAGTTCGGGGGAGTTCAGCCCCAGCATTTT.

The J gene is TRBJ2-7, the V gene TRBV7-9; D gene unclear. From germline, CDR1 is SEHNR and CDR2 FQNEAQ (reference sequence). This CDR3 has 11 residues. The V and J ends lost 5 bases and 2 bases respectively, with 4 bases between them. Here the CDR3 reads CASSPAYEQYF. The DNA for the CDR3 is TGTGCCAGCAGCCCAGCCTACGAGCAGTACTTC.

V and J are TRBV11-3 and TRBJ2-7; TRBD1 might be the D (5 bases). The CDR3 length is 13 residues. CDR1 SGHNT and CDR2 YENEEA come from the germline V gene. V lost 3 bases to trimming and J lost 5 bases, with 11 bases between them. CDR3 sequence (DNA): TGTGCCAGCAGCTTGGGGCAGGGCGACGAGCAGTACTTC. Translated: CASSLGQGDEQYF. Supplemented by reference TRBV11-3 and TRBJ2-7, the full variable domain reads EAGVVQSPRYKIIEKKQPVAFWCNPISGHNTLYWYLQNLGQGPELLIRYENEEAVDDSQLPKDRFSAERLKGVDSTLKIQPAELGDSAVYLCASSLGQGDEQYFGPGTRLTVT.

This sequence joins TRBV5-1 and TRBJ2-3; D remains unclear. The CDR3 extends over 14 amino acids. Trimming left V 0 bases short and J 6 bases short, with 11 bases between. Per the germline V gene, CDR1 is SGHRS and CDR2 is YFSETQ. The CDR3 sequence is CASSLAWQSDTQYF. CDR3 in DNA: TGCGCCAGCAGCTTGGCATGGCAGTCGGATACGCAGTATTTT.

V gene TRBV6-5 combines with J gene TRBJ2-3; TRBD2 might be the D (5 bases). This CDR3 has 15 residues. CDR1 and CDR2 from the germline V gene are MNHEY and SVGAGI. V lost 3 bases and J 3 bases, leaving 13 bases between the germline ends. CDR3 DNA: TGTGCCAGCAGTTATTCTTATCCGGGAACAGATACGCAGTATTTT. Encoded protein: CASSYSYPGTDTQYF.

This clone has only a few counts. The chain carries TRBV2 and TRBJ1-3; 8 nucleotides agree with TRBD1. The CDR3 extends over 17 amino acids. After removal of 4 bases from V and 1 base from J, the junction contained 9 bases not matched to a gene. CDR1 and CDR2 (germline): SNHLY, FYNNEI. CDR3: CASSVADRAFSGNTIYF. CDR3 DNA sequence: TGTGCCAGCAGTGTAGCGGACAGGGCCTTTTCTGGAAACACCATATATTTT.